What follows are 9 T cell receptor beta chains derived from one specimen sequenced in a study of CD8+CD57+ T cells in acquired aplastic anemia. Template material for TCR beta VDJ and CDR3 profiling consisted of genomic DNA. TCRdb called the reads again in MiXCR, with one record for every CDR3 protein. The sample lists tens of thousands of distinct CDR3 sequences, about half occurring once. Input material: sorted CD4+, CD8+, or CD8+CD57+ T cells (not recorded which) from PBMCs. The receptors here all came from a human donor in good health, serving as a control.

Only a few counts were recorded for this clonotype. The CDR3 here is CASSLSSEAFF. CDR3 nucleotides: TGTGCCAGCAGCTTATCGAGTGAAGCTTTCTTT. This rearrangement joins TRBV11-3 to TRBJ1-1; D gene uncertain. Trimming left V 2 bases short and J 7 bases short, with 5 bases between. The length of the CDR3 is 11 residues. Germline V gene lookup returns CDR1 SGHNT and CDR2 YENEEA.

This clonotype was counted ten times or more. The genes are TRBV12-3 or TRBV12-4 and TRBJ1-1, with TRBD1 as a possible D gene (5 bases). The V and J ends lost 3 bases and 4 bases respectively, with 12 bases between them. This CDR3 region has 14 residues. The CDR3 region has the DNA TGTGCCAGCAGTTTCGTGGGGGATGGCACTGAAGCTTTCTTT. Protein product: CASSFVGDGTEAFF.

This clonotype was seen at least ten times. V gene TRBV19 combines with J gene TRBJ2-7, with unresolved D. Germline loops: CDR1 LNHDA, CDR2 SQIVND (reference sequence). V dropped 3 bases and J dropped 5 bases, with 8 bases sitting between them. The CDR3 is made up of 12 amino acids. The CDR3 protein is CASSMPSHEQYF. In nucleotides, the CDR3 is TGTGCCAGTAGTATGCCTTCCCACGAGCAGTACTTC.

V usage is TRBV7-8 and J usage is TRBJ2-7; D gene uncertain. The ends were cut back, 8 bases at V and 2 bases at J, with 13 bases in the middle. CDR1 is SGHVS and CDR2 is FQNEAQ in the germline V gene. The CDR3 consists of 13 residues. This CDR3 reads CASGTHPPYEQYF. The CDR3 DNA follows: TGTGCCAGCGGCACTCACCCCCCCTACGAGCAGTACTTC.

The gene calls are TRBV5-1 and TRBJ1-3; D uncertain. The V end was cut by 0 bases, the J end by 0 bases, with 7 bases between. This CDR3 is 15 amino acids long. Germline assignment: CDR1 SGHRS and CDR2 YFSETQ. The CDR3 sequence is CASSLDRSSGNTIYF. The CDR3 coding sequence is TGCGCCAGCAGCTTGGACAGAAGCTCTGGAAACACCATATATTTT.

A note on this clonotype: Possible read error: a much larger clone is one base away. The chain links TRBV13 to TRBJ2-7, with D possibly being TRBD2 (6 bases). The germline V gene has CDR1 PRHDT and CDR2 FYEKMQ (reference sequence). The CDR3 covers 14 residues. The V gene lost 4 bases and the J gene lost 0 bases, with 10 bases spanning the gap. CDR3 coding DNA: TGTGCCAGCAGCTCATCGGGAGACTCCTACGAGCAGTACTTC. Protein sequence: CASSSSGDSYEQYF. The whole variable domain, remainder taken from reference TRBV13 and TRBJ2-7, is AAGVIQSPRHLIKEKRETATLKCYPIPRHDTVYWYQQGPGQDPQFLISFYEKMQSDKGSIPDRFSAQQFSDYHSELNMSSLELGDSALYFCASSSSGDSYEQYFGPGTRLTVT.

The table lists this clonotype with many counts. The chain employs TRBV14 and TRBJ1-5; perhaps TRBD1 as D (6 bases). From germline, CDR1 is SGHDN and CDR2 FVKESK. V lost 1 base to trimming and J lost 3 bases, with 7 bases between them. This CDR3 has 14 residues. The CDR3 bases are TGTGCCAGCAGCCAAGGGGACACCAATCAGCCCCAGCATTTT. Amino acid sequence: CASSQGDTNQPQHF.

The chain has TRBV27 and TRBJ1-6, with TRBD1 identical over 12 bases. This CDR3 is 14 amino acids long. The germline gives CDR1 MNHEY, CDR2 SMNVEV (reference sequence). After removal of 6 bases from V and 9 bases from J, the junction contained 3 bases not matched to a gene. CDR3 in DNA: TGTGCCAGCAGGGGACAGGGGGCGCGTTCACCCCTCCACTTT. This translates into CASRGQGARSPLHF.

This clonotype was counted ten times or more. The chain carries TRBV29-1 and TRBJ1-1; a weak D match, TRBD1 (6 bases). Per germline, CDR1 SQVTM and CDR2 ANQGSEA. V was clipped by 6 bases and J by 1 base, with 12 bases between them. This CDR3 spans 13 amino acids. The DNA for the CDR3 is TGCAGCGTCGGGGGCCGACCGAACACTGAAGCTTTCTTT. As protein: CSVGGRPNTEAFF.